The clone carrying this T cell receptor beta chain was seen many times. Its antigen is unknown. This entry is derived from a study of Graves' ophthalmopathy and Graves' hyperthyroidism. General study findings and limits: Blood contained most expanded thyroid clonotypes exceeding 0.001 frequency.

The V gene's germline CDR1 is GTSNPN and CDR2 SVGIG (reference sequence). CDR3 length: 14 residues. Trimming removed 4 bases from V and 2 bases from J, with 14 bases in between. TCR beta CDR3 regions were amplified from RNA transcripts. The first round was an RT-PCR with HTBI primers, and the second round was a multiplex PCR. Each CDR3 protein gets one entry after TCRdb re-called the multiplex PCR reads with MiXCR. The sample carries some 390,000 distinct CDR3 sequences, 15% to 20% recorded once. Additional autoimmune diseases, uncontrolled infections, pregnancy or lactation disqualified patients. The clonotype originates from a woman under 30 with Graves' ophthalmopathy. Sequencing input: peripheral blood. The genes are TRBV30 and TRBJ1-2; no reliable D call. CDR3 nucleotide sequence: TGTGCCTGGATCGGCCAGAATCTAAACTATGGCTACACCTTC. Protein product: CAWIGQNLNYGYTF.